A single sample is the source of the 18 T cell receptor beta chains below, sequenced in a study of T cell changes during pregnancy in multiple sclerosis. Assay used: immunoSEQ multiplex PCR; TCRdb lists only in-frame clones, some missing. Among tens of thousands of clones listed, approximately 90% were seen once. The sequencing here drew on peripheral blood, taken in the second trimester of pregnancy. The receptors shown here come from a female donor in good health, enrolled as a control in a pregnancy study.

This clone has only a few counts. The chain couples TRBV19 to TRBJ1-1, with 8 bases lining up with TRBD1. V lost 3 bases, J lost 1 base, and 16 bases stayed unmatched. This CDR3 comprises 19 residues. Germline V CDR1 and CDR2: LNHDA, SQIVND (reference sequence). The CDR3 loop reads CASSMTRSGGRMGNTEAFF. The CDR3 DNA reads TGTGCCAGTAGTATGACCCGATCAGGGGGCAGGATGGGGAACACTGAAGCTTTCTTT.

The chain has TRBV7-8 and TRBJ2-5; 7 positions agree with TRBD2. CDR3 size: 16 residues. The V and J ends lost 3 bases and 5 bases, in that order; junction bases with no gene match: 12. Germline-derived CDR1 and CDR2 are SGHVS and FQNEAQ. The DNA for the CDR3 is TGTGCCAGCAGCTTCATGAGACTAGCCTCGATTGAGACCCAGTACTTC. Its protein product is CASSFMRLASIETQYF.

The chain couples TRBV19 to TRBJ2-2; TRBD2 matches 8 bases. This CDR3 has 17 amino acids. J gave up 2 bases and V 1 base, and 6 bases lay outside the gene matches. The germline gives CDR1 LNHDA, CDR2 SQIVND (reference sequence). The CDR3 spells CASSIGASGLNTGELFF. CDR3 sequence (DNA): TGTGCCAGTAGTATAGGAGCTAGCGGGCTAAACACCGGGGAGCTGTTTTTT.

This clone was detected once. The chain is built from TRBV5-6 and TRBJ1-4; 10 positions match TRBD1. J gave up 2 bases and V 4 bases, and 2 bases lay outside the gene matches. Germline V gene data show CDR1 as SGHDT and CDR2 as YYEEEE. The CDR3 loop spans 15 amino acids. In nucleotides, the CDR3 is TGTGCCAGCAGCCCGGACAGGGGGACTAATGAAAAACTGTTTTTT. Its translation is CASSPDRGTNEKLFF.

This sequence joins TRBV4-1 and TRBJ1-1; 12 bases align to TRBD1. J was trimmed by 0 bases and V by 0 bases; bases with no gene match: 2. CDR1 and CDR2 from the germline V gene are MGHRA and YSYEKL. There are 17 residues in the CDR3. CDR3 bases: TGCGCCAGCAGCCAAGAAGGGGACAGGGGGCTGAACACTGAAGCTTTCTTT. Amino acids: CASSQEGDRGLNTEAFF.

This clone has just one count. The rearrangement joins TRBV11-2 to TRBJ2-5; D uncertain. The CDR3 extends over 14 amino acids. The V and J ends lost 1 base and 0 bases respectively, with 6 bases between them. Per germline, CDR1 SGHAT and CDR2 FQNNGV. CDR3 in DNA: TGTGCCAGCAGCTTAGTCCTGTACCAAGAGACCCAGTACTTC. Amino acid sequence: CASSLVLYQETQYF.

CDR3: CASSPPGLAGSYEQYF. For the CDR3, the DNA is TGTGCCAGCAGTCCCCCGGGACTAGCGGGATCCTACGAGCAGTACTTC. The gene calls are TRBV28 and TRBJ2-7, with 13 positions matching TRBD2. The germline CDR1 and CDR2 sequences are MDHEN and SYDVKM. This CDR3 comprises 16 residues. With V trimmed by 5 bases and J by 1 base, 5 bases remained unmatched.

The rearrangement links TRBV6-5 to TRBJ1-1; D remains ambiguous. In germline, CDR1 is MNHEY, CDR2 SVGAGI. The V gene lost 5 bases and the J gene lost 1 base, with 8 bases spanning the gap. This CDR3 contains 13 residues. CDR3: CASSLGRNTEAFF. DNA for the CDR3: TGTGCCAGCAGTCTGGGCCGGAACACTGAAGCTTTCTTT.

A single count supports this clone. CDR3 amino acids: CASSYRLEADTQYF. The CDR3 DNA sequence: TGTGCCAGCAGTTACCGGCTAGAGGCAGATACGCAGTATTTT. V and J are TRBV6-5 and TRBJ2-3; D unclear. The V end was cut by 2 bases, the J end by 4 bases, with 10 bases between. This CDR3 has 14 residues. CDR1 and CDR2 (germline): MNHEY, SVGAGI.

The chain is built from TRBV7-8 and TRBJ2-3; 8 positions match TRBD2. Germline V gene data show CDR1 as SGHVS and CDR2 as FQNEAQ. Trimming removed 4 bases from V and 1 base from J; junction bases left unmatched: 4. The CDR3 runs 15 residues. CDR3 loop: CASSSKLAGTDTQYF. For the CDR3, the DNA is TGTGCCAGCAGCTCCAAACTAGCGGGCACAGATACGCAGTATTTT.

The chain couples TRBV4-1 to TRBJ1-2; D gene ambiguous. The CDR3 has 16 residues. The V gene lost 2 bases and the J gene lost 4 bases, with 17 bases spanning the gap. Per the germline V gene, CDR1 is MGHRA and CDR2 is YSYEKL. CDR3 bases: TGCGCCAGCAGCCAACCTGGGAGAGGCGTTGGCTATGGCTACACCTTC. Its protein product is CASSQPGRGVGYGYTF.

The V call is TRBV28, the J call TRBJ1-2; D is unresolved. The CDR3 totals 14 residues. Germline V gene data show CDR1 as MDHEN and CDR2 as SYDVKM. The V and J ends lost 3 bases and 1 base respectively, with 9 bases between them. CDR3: CASSLSGLNYGYTF. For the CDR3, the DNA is TGTGCCAGCAGTTTGAGCGGACTTAACTATGGCTACACCTTC.

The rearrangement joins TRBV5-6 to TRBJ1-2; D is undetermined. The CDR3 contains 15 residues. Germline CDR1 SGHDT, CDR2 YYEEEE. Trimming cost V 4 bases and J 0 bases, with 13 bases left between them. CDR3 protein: CASSREIASNYGYTF. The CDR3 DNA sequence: TGTGCCAGCAGCAGGGAGATAGCCTCTAACTATGGCTACACCTTC.

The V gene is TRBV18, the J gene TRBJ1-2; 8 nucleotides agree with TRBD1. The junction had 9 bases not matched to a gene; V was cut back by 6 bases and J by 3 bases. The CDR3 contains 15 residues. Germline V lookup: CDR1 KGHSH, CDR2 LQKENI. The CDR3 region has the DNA TGTGCCAGCTCTTTCGAGGACAGGGATCACTATGGCTACACCTTC. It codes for CASSFEDRDHYGYTF.

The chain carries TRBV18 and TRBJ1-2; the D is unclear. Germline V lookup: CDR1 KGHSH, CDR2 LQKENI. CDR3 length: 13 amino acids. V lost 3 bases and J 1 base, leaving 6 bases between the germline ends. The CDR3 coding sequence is TGTGCCAGCTCACCCGGAGGTAACTATGGCTACACCTTC. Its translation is CASSPGGNYGYTF.

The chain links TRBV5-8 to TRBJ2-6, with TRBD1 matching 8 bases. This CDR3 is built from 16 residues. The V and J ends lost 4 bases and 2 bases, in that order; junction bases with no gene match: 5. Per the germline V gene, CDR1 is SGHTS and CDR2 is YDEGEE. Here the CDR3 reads CASSTRGRAGANVLTF. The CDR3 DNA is TGTGCCAGCAGCACCAGGGGGCGCGCTGGGGCCAACGTCCTGACTTTC.

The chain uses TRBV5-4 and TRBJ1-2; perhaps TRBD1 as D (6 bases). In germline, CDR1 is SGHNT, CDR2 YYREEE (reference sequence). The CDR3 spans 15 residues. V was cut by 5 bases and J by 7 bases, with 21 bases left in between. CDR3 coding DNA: TGTGCCAGCAGGAACATGGGGGGGCGAGGCTCTGGCTACACCTTC. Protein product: CASRNMGGRGSGYTF.

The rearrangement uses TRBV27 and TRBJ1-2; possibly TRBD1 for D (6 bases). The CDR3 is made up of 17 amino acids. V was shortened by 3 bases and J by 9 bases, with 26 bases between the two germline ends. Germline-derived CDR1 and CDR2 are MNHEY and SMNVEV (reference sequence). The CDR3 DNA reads TGTGCCAGCAGTTTTACAGGGTATTCCCCTGAGAGCTCACGCTACACCTTC. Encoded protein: CASSFTGYSPESSRYTF.